These 26 T cell receptor beta chains came from one sample sequenced in a study of neurological immune-mediated disorders. From the 5' RACE reads, TCRdb called clonotypes with MiXCR, one entry per CDR3 protein. The table shows tens of thousands of distinct CDR3 sequences, with 4% to 5.5% occurring only once. Sequenced: PBMCs. These receptors originate from a woman between 55 and 75 years old with multiple sclerosis.

In this sample, this clonotype turned up many times. CDR3 in amino acids: CSARSARGQETQYF. CDR3 DNA: TGCAGTGCTAGGTCGGCCAGGGGCCAAGAGACCCAGTACTTC. The chain is built from TRBV20-1 and TRBJ2-5, with a weak D call TRBD1 (6 bases). This CDR3 spans 14 amino acids. The germline V gene has CDR1 DFQATT and CDR2 SNEGSKA (reference sequence). Between the trimmed V and J ends, which lost 3 bases and 1 base, there was a span of 12 bases.

This clonotype was counted many times. The chain couples TRBV7-2 to TRBJ2-5; 8 bases agree with TRBD1. The CDR3 spans 15 residues. Germline CDR1 reads SGHTA; CDR2 reads FQGNSA. V trimming: 0 bases; J trimming: 2 bases; junction bases outside the gene matches: 2. The CDR3 sequence is CASSLAGQEQETQYF. The CDR3 region has the DNA TGTGCCAGCAGCTTAGCGGGACAGGAGCAAGAGACCCAGTACTTC.

This clonotype was counted at least ten times. The V gene is TRBV20-1, the J gene TRBJ2-7; TRBD2 might be the D (5 bases). Per germline, CDR1 DFQATT and CDR2 SNEGSKA (reference sequence). This CDR3 is 13 amino acids long. The ends were cut back, 0 bases at V and 4 bases at J, with 10 bases in the middle. Here the CDR3 DNA reads TGCAGTGCTAGAGATGGTCGAGGGTACGAGCAGTACGTC. Translation: CSARDGRGYEQYV.

The chain uses TRBV4-1 and TRBJ2-3, with 8 positions matching TRBD1. The CDR3 has 15 amino acids. After removal of 4 bases from V and 1 base from J, the junction contained 4 bases not matched to a gene. Germline CDR1 MGHRA, CDR2 YSYEKL. This CDR3 reads CASSRQGQGTDTQYF. The CDR3 DNA reads as TGCGCCAGCAGCCGCCAGGGACAGGGCACAGATACGCAGTATTTT.

This clonotype has ten or more counts. The chain combines TRBV20-1 with TRBJ2-1, with TRBD1 identical over 7 bases. CDR3 length: 15 residues. Looked up from germline, CDR1 is DFQATT and CDR2 is SNEGSKA (reference sequence). V was pared by 0 bases and J by 7 bases, with 9 bases of the junction left unmatched. The CDR3 DNA sequence: TGCAGTGCTAGAGAGGTAGAGACAGGGCTGAATGAGCAGTTCTTC. Translation: CSAREVETGLNEQFF.

This clonotype appeared many times. This sequence joins TRBV20-1 and TRBJ2-7; the match to TRBD2 covers 12 bases. With 6 bases clipped from V and 4 bases from J, the junction kept 4 bases outside the gene matches. Germline CDR1 and CDR2: DFQATT and SNEGSKA (reference sequence). The CDR3 consists of 13 residues. CDR3 loop: CSASSGRDYEQYV. CDR3 nucleotide sequence: TGCAGTGCATCTAGCGGGAGGGATTACGAGCAGTACGTC.

This clonotype showed up many times. The chain recombines TRBV7-8 with TRBJ2-2; a possible D gene is TRBD2 (6 bases). The CDR3 length is 16 residues. Germline loops: CDR1 SGHVS, CDR2 FQNEAQ. The germline V and J ends were trimmed by 7 bases and 0 bases, with 15 bases remaining between them. CDR3 in DNA: TGTGCCAGCACCCCCCGGGACTTCTCGAACACCGGGGAGCTGTTTTTT. Its translation is CASTPRDFSNTGELFF.

This clonotype has ten or more counts. This chain connects TRBV20-1 to TRBJ2-7; the match to TRBD2 covers 7 bases. Germline assignment: CDR1 DFQATT and CDR2 SNEGSKA (reference sequence). The CDR3 extends over 14 amino acids. V was clipped by 3 bases and J by 0 bases; unmatched bases: 5. The CDR3 here is CSARGRTSSYEQYF. The CDR3, as DNA: TGCAGTGCTAGGGGTCGGACTAGCTCCTACGAGCAGTACTTC.

By proportion, this clonotype is medium-sized. The chain recombines TRBV20-1 with TRBJ2-1; TRBD1 matches 9 bases. Trimming removed 5 bases from V and 7 bases from J; junction bases left unmatched: 9. Germline V CDR1 and CDR2: DFQATT, SNEGSKA (reference sequence). This CDR3 is 14 amino acids long. CDR3 in amino acids: CSAVTGTGNNEQFF. CDR3 nucleotides: TGCAGTGCTGTTACCGGGACAGGGAATAATGAGCAGTTCTTC.

This clonotype was observed at least ten times. V usage is TRBV20-1 and J usage is TRBJ2-5; D is perhaps TRBD1 (6 bases). CDR1 and CDR2 (germline): DFQATT, SNEGSKA (reference sequence). Between the trimmed V and J ends, which lost 0 bases and 3 bases, there was a span of 11 bases. The CDR3 consists of 14 residues. CDR3 loop: CSARDLGAEETQYF. CDR3 bases: TGCAGTGCTAGAGATTTGGGGGCTGAAGAGACCCAGTACTTC.

This clonotype has just a few counts. V is TRBV20-1 and J is TRBJ2-1; no firm D call. Germline assignment: CDR1 DFQATT and CDR2 SNEGSKA (reference sequence). Trimming stripped 6 bases from V and 2 bases from J, with 17 bases between. This CDR3 region has 15 residues. As DNA, the CDR3 is TGCAGTGCCCCTGGGCGGACCCTAGCCTACAATGAGCAGTTCTTC. It yields the protein CSAPGRTLAYNEQFF.

This clonotype was detected ten times or more. The chain links TRBV20-1 to TRBJ1-6, with 10 bases fitting TRBD1. CDR1 is DFQATT, CDR2 SNEGSKA, per germline (reference sequence). This CDR3 comprises 14 residues. The V segment lost 1 base and the J segment 7 bases; nucleotides outside the gene matches: 1. CDR3 region: CSARADRGNSPLHF. CDR3 nucleotide sequence: TGCAGTGCTAGAGCGGACAGGGGGAATTCACCCCTCCACTTT.

About this clonotype itself: Sequence at one end of the junction differs from germline and may be a read error. The chain employs TRBV7-2 and TRBJ1-5, with 8 bases that match TRBD1. This CDR3 is built from 13 residues. Germline lookup yields CDR1 SGHTA and CDR2 FQGNSA. The CDR3 coding sequence is TGTGCCAGCAGCCGGACAGGGTGGCAGCCCCAGAATTTT. Its translation is CASSRTGWQPQNF.

This clonotype was recorded many times. This chain uses TRBV20-1 with TRBJ2-5; no clear D. This CDR3 is 11 amino acids long. Germline CDR1 and CDR2: DFQATT and SNEGSKA (reference sequence). Trimming pared 6 bases from V and 5 bases from J, leaving 10 bases between. CDR3 sequence reads: CSAPALETQYF. The DNA for the CDR3 is TGCAGTGCCCCAGCGTTGGAGACCCAGTACTTC.

This clonotype was seen ten or more times. The chain employs TRBV10-3 and TRBJ2-5; possibly TRBD1 for D (5 bases). V shed 3 bases and J shed 5 bases, with 19 bases lying between them. CDR1 and CDR2 (germline): ENHRY, SYGVKD. This CDR3 region has 16 residues. CDR3 protein: CAISDIARVRPETQYF. CDR3 sequence (DNA): TGTGCCATCAGTGACATCGCCAGGGTGCGTCCGGAGACCCAGTACTTC.

This clonotype occurred a few times. The chain has TRBV12-3 or TRBV12-4 and TRBJ2-1; no clear D gene. The CDR3 has 13 residues. Trimming took off 6 bases at V and 6 bases at J, with 12 bases between the two ends. CDR3 bases: TGTGCCAGCAGCCCCCCAGCGTCCAATGAGCAGTTCTTC. Its protein product is CASSPPASNEQFF.

This clonotype has ten or more counts. This chain links TRBV24-1 with TRBJ2-3; tentatively, D is TRBD2 (7 bases). Trimming removed 6 bases from V and 5 bases from J, with 11 bases in between. The CDR3 is 13 amino acids. CDR1 KGHDR and CDR2 SFDVKD come from the germline V gene. The CDR3 nucleotides read TGTGCCACCAGTTCCGGGGGGCGAGATACGCAGTATTTT. Protein product: CATSSGGRDTQYF.

This clonotype was recorded at least ten times. This rearrangement joins TRBV10-2 to TRBJ2-5; 10 nucleotides match TRBD2. This CDR3 has 16 residues. The junction had 7 bases not matched to a gene; V was cut back by 0 bases and J by 6 bases. The V gene's germline CDR1 is WSHSY and CDR2 SAAADI. The CDR3 spells CASSESSGGAFQTQYF. Written as DNA, the CDR3 is TGCGCCAGCAGTGAGTCGAGCGGGGGGGCTTTCCAGACCCAGTACTTC.

The table lists this clonotype with a few counts. V gene TRBV12-3 or TRBV12-4 combines with J gene TRBJ2-7; D is possibly TRBD1 (5 bases). This CDR3 is built from 15 residues. V was shortened by 3 bases and J by 2 bases, with 14 bases between the two germline ends. Here the CDR3 reads CASSLAGQQTYEQYF. CDR3 bases: TGTGCCAGCAGTTTGGCAGGGCAGCAAACCTACGAGCAGTACTTC.

This clonotype was counted a few times. This chain joins TRBV4-1 and TRBJ2-1, with TRBD2 identical over 9 bases. This CDR3 is 16 amino acids long. From germline, CDR1 is MGHRA and CDR2 YSYEKL. V was clipped by 5 bases and J by 2 bases; unmatched bases: 7. The CDR3 coding sequence is TGCGCCAGCAGCTCAGGACTAGCGAATACCTACAATGAGCAGTTCTTC. Translating gives CASSSGLANTYNEQFF.

There are many counts of this clonotype. The chain has TRBV20-1 and TRBJ2-7; 8 bases line up with TRBD1. The germline CDR1 and CDR2 sequences are DFQATT and SNEGSKA (reference sequence). V shed 6 bases, J shed 4 bases, and the junction held 11 bases outside the gene matches. The CDR3 has 14 amino acids. As DNA, the CDR3 is TGCAGTGCCCAGACTCGGACAGGGAGATACGAGCAGTACTTC. This translates into CSAQTRTGRYEQYF.

This clonotype was observed a few times. The genes are TRBV18 and TRBJ2-5, with TRBD1 identical over 7 bases. Germline CDR1 and CDR2: KGHSH and LQKENI. The CDR3 is made up of 15 amino acids. The junction had 4 bases not matched to a gene; V was cut back by 1 base and J by 2 bases. CDR3: CASSPQGQLQETQYF. CDR3 coding DNA: TGTGCCAGCTCACCACAGGGACAGCTTCAAGAGACCCAGTACTTC.

The rearrangement joins TRBV20-1 to TRBJ2-3; no definite D call. V was pared by 7 bases and J by 6 bases, with 20 bases between. CDR3 length equals 14 residues. Germline CDR1 reads DFQATT; CDR2 reads SNEGSKA (reference sequence). Written as DNA, the CDR3 is TGCAGTGTTACGGGCCTGGTATCGGAGGATACGCAGTATTTT. It encodes CSVTGLVSEDTQYF.

This clonotype has only a few counts. The junction does not match germline at one end; this may be a read error. This sequence joins TRBV9 and TRBJ1-6, with 8 bases aligning to TRBD1. The length of the CDR3 is 15 residues. Germline V gene sequence: CDR1 SGDLS, CDR2 YYNGEE. The chain's CDR3 is CASSFQTGANSPLNF. The CDR3 DNA follows: TGTGCCAGCAGCTTTCAGACAGGGGCTAATTCACCCCTCAACTTT.

The chain uses TRBV7-8 and TRBJ1-5; D not resolved. Germline CDR1 and CDR2: SGHVS and FQNEAQ. V lost 4 bases to trimming and J lost 9 bases, with 10 bases between them. The CDR3 sequence is 12 residues long. CDR3 coding DNA: TGTGCCAGCAGCTCGGAGAAGGTGCCCCAGCATTTT. Protein product: CASSSEKVPQHF.

This clonotype was observed many times. V is TRBV28 and J is TRBJ1-2; possibly TRBD1 for D (5 bases). Trimming stripped 8 bases from V and 4 bases from J, with 11 bases between. The CDR3 extends over 12 amino acids. Per germline, CDR1 MDHEN and CDR2 SYDVKM. The CDR3 nucleotides read TGTGCCAGCGGGTCCCAGGGCTATGGCTACACCTTC. This gives the protein CASGSQGYGYTF.